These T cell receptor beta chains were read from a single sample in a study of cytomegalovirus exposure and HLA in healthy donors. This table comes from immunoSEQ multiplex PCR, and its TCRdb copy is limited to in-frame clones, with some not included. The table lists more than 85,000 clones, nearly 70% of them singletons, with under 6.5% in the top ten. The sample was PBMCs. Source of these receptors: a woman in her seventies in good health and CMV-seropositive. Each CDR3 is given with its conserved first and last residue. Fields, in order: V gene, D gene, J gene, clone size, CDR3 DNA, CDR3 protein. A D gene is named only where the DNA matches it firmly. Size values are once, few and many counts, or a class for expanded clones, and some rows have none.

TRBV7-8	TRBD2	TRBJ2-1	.	TGTGCCAGCAGCCCCGGGGTAGCGGGGATCAATGAGCAGTTCTTC	CASSPGVAGINEQFF
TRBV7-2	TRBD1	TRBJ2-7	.	TGTGCCAGCAGCTTAGGGAAGGGGGCGGACGAGCAGTACTTC	CASSLGKGADEQYF
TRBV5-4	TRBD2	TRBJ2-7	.	TGTGCCAGCAGCTCCTTAGGCGGGGGGACACCCTACGAGCAGTACTTC	CASSSLGGGTPYEQYF
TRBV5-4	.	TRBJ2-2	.	TGTGCCAGCAGCTTCGAGGGTCGCACCGGGGAGCTGTTTTTT	CASSFEGRTGELFF
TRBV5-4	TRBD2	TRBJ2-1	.	TGTGCCAGCAGCTTAGGGACTAGCGGATCCTACAATGAGCAGTTCTTC	CASSLGTSGSYNEQFF
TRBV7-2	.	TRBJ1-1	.	TGTGCCAGCAGCCCCCGGACAGTTCCCTTTCTTACCGGCACTGAAGCTTTCTTT	CASSPRTVPFLTGTEAFF
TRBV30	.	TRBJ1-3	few	TGTGCCTGGACCCGCGGTACAGGTCGAAACACCATATATTTT	CAWTRGTGRNTIYF
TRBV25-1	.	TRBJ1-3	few	TGTGCCAGCAGCAGGGGAGTTACGCAGGACTCTGGAAACACCATATATTTT	CASSRGVTQDSGNTIYF
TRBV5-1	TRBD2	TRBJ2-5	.	TGCGCCAGCAGCTTGGGGTCGGGGGGCCAAGAGACCCAGTACTTC	CASSLGSGGQETQYF
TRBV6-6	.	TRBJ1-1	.	TGTGCCAGCAGTTACGGAGGAAACACTGAAGCTTTCTTT	CASSYGGNTEAFF